The 10 T cell receptor beta chains given below trace back to one sample, sequenced in a study of blood T cell repertoires in COVID-19. Sequenced by immunoSEQ multiplex PCR; TCRdb stores in-frame clones only, minus some. Among about 55,000 clones listed, 88% were seen once. The specimen sequenced was peripheral blood. These TCRs come from a man aged 60-69 years with active COVID-19.

The chain couples TRBV5-6 to TRBJ2-5; D is perhaps TRBD2 (6 bases). V lost 3 bases, J lost 4 bases, and 10 bases lay in between. The germline V gene has CDR1 SGHDT and CDR2 YYEEEE. CDR3 length equals 13 residues. The CDR3 loop is CASSWGVGETQYF. The CDR3 DNA reads TGTGCCAGCAGCTGGGGGGTAGGAGAGACCCAGTACTTC.

The chain couples TRBV7-3 to TRBJ1-5; maybe TRBD1 (5 bases). The germline CDR1 and CDR2 sequences are SGHTA and FQGTGA. Trimming left V 2 bases short and J 2 bases short, with 13 bases between. CDR3 length: 16 residues. The CDR3 sequence: CASSLGGEAGNQPQHF. DNA for the CDR3: TGTGCCAGCAGCTTAGGAGGGGAAGCGGGCAATCAGCCCCAGCATTTT.

The rearrangement links TRBV9 to TRBJ2-7, with 7 bases matching TRBD1. Unmatched junction bases numbered 2, after V lost 2 bases and J lost 0 bases. The length of the CDR3 is 14 residues. Germline CDR1 is SGDLS and CDR2 is YYNGEE. The CDR3 is CASSVRDSSYEQYF. The CDR3 nucleotides are TGTGCCAGCAGCGTCCGGGACAGCTCCTACGAGCAGTACTTC.

The chain links TRBV19 to TRBJ2-3; D is perhaps TRBD2 (5 bases). CDR3 length: 13 residues. The germline CDR1 and CDR2 sequences are LNHDA and SQIVND (reference sequence). V was shortened by 8 bases and J by 1 base, with 10 bases between the two germline ends. CDR3 bases: TGTGCCAGTCGTGGAGCGGGCACAGATACGCAGTATTTT. This gives the protein CASRGAGTDTQYF. The variable domain in full, with the rest retrieved from reference TRBV19 and TRBJ2-3, is DGGITQSPKYLFRKEGQNVTLSCEQNLNHDAMYWYRQDPGQGLRLIYYSQIVNDFQKGDIAEGYSVSREKKESFPLTVTSAQKNPTAFYLCASRGAGTDTQYFGPGTRLTVL.

The chain links TRBV12-3 or TRBV12-4 to TRBJ1-1, with unresolved D. The V end lost 5 bases, the J end lost 1 base, and 2 bases lay between the germline ends. The CDR3 runs 11 residues. The CDR3 DNA reads as TGTGCCAGCAGTCGGAACACTGAAGCTTTCTTT. Translating it yields CASSRNTEAFF.

The CDR3 nucleotides are TGTGCCAGCAGCCAAGGTCTAGTTTCGTCGAGGGCCTACGAGCAGTACTTC. It encodes CASSQGLVSSRAYEQYF. The chain is built from TRBV14 and TRBJ2-7; D is perhaps TRBD2 (5 bases). This CDR3 region has 17 residues. Germline lookup yields CDR1 SGHDN and CDR2 FVKESK. Trimming removed 1 base from V and 2 bases from J, with 18 bases in between.

The chain uses TRBV9 and TRBJ2-3; 7 nucleotides agree with TRBD2. Germline V gene sequence: CDR1 SGDLS, CDR2 YYNGEE. The CDR3 is made up of 15 amino acids. The V gene end was trimmed by 4 bases and the J gene end by 2 bases; junction bases not matched to a gene: 7. CDR3 DNA: TGTGCCAGCAGCCCCTCTGGGGGGGTCACAGATACGCAGTATTTT. Protein sequence: CASSPSGGVTDTQYF.

This chain joins TRBV5-1 and TRBJ2-1; 11 positions agree with TRBD2. Germline V lookup: CDR1 SGHRS, CDR2 YFSETQ. The V gene end was trimmed by 0 bases and the J gene end by 4 bases; junction bases not matched to a gene: 3. This CDR3 spans 16 amino acids. The CDR3 loop is CASSLVSSGGYNEQFF. The DNA of the CDR3 is TGCGCCAGCAGCTTGGTTTCTAGCGGGGGGTACAATGAGCAGTTCTTC.

The rearrangement links TRBV2 to TRBJ2-1, with 7 bases lining up with TRBD2. Per germline, CDR1 SNHLY and CDR2 FYNNEI. V gave up 6 bases and J gave up 6 bases; unmatched junction bases: 8. CDR3 length: 14 amino acids. CDR3 protein: CASRGLFRGNEQFF. CDR3 sequence (DNA): TGTGCCAGCAGGGGACTATTCCGAGGCAATGAGCAGTTCTTC.

This rearrangement joins TRBV6-1 to TRBJ2-3, with D tentatively TRBD1 (5 bases). Trimming left V 0 bases short and J 4 bases short, with 5 bases between. CDR3 size: 13 residues. CDR1 and CDR2 (germline): MNHNS, SASEGT. Here the CDR3 reads CASSEAGPDTQYF. The CDR3 region has the DNA TGTGCCAGCAGTGAAGCGGGGCCAGATACGCAGTATTTT.